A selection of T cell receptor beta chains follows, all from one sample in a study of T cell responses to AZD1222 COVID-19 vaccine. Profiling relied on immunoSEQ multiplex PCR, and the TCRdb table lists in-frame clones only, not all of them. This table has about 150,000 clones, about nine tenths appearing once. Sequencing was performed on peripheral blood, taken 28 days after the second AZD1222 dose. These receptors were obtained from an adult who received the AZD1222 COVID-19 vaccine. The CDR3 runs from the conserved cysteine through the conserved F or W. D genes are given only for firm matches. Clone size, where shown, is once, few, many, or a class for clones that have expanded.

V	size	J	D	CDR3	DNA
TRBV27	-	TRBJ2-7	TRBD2	CASSILAGAYEQYF	TGTGCCAGCAGCATTCTAGCGGGAGCCTACGAGCAGTACTTC
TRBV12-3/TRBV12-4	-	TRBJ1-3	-	CASSFTEGNTIYF	TGTGCCAGCAGTTTTACTGAGGGAAACACCATATATTTT
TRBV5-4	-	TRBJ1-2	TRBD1	CASRDRAYYGYTF	TGTGCCAGCAGGGACAGGGCTTACTATGGCTACACCTTC
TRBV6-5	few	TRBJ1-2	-	CASSYSAVGGYTF	TGTGCCAGCAGTTACTCTGCTGTGGGGGGCTACACCTTC
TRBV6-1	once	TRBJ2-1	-	CASSEAGSYNEQFF	TGTGCCAGCAGTGAAGCAGGGTCCTACAATGAGCAGTTCTTC
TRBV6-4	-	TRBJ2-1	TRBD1	CASSEWGQMGDNEQFF	TGTGCCAGCAGTGAGTGGGGACAGATGGGAGACAATGAGCAGTTCTTC
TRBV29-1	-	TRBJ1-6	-	CSVSQGIDSPLHF	TGCAGCGTTAGCCAGGGGATAGATTCACCCCTCCACTTT
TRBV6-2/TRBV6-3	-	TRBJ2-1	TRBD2	CASSFSRLAGGPGNEQFF	TGTGCCAGCAGTTTTTCAAGACTAGCGGGAGGGCCTGGCAATGAGCAGTTCTTC
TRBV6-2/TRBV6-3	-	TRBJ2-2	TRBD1	CASSYHRGLNTGELFF	TGTGCCAGCAGTTATCACAGGGGTTTGAACACCGGGGAGCTGTTTTTT
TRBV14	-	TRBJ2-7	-	CASSQEARSSEQYF	TGTGCCAGCAGCCAAGAGGCCCGCTCAAGCGAGCAGTACTTC
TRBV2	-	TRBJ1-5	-	CASSEAGAGHQPQHF	TGTGCCAGCAGTGAGGCAGGGGCCGGGCATCAGCCCCAGCATTTT
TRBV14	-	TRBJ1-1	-	CASSQETPWATEAFF	TGTGCCAGCAGCCAAGAGACCCCCTGGGCCACTGAAGCTTTCTTT
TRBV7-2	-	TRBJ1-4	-	CASSKDGATNEKLFF	TGTGCCAGCAGTAAGGACGGTGCAACTAATGAAAAACTGTTTTTT